This entry describes one T cell receptor (beta chain). Per the study methods: The assay estimated nucleated cells by amplifying reference gene primers. The table came from immunoSEQ multiplex PCR; TCRdb's copy has only in-frame clones and leaves some out. That table is the source of V, J and clone size, and D and trimming were worked out from the DNA. The data show over 150,000 clones, roughly nine tenths seen once. The data are from a study of blood T cell repertoires in COVID-19. Study-level information: There were acute and convalescent COVID-19 samples, and they came from the United States, Italy and Spain. Sources were T cells, B-cell-depleted T cells, or PBMCs; the material itself was cDNA or gDNA.

CDR1 is SGHRS and CDR2 is YFSETQ in the germline V gene. CDR3 length: 15 amino acids. V was clipped by 0 bases and J by 2 bases, with 12 bases between them. The receptor was derived from a man between 70 and 80 years old with active or convalescent COVID-19. The chain employs TRBV5-1 and TRBJ2-7, with a weak D call TRBD1 (6 bases). Sequencing was performed on peripheral blood. The CDR3 is CASSLGQGPAYEQYF. The CDR3 DNA sequence: TGCGCCAGCAGCTTGGGGCAGGGGCCCGCCTACGAGCAGTACTTC.